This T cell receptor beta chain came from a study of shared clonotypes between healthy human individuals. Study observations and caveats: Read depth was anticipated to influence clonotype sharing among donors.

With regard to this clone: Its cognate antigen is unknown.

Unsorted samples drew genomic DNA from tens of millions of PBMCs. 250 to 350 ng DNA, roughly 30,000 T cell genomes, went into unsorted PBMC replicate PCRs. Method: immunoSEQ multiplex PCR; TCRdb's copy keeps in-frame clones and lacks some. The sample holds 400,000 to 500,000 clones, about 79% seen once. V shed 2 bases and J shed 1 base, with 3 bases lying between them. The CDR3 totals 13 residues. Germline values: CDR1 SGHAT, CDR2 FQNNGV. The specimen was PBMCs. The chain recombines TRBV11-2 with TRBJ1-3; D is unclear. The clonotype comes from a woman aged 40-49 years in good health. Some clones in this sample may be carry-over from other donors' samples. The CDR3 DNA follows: TGTGCCAGCAGCTTATTGTCTGGAAACACCATATATTTT. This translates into CASSLLSGNTIYF.